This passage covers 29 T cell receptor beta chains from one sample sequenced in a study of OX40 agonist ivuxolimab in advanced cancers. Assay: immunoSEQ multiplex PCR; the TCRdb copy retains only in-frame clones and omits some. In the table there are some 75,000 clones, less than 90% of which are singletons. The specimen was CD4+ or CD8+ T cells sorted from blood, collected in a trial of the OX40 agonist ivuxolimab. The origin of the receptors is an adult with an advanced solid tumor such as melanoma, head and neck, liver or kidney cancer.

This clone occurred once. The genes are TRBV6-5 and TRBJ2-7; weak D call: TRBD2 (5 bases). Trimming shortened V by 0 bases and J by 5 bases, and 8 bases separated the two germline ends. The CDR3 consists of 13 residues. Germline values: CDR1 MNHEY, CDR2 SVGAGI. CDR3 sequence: CASSYSSVDEQYF. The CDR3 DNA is TGTGCCAGCAGTTACTCTAGCGTCGACGAGCAGTACTTC.

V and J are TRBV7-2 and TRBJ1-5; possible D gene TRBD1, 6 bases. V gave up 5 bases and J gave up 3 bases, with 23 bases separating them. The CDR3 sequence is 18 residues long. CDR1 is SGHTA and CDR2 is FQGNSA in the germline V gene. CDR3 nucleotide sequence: TGTGCCAGCAGCCTTACGGGACACGGGGAACGGATCAATCAGCCCCAGCATTTT. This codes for CASSLTGHGERINQPQHF.

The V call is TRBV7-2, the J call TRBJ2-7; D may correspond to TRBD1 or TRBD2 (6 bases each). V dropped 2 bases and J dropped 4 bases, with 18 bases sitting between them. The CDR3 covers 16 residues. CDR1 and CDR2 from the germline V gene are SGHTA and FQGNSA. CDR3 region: CASSLSVGGASYEQYF. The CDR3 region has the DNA TGTGCCAGCAGCTTAAGCGTGGGGGGCGCTTCTTACGAGCAGTACTTC.

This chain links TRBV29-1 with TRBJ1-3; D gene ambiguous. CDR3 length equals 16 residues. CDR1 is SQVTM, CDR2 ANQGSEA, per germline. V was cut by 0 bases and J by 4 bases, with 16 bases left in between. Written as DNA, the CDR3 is TGCAGCGTTGAAGATATTAGGTCAGAGAAGGGAAACACCATATATTTT. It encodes CSVEDIRSEKGNTIYF.

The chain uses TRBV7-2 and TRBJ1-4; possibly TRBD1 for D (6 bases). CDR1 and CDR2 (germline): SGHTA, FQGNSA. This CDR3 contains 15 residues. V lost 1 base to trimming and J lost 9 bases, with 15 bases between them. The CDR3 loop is CASSLDRQGSKKLFF. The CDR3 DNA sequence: TGTGCCAGCAGCTTAGATAGGCAGGGGAGCAAAAAACTGTTTTTT.

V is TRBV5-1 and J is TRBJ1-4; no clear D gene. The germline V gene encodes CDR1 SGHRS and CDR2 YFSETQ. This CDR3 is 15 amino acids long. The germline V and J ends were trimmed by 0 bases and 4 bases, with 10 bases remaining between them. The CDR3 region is CASSLAGGFNEKLFF. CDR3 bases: TGCGCCAGCAGCTTGGCCGGCGGGTTTAATGAAAAACTGTTTTTT.

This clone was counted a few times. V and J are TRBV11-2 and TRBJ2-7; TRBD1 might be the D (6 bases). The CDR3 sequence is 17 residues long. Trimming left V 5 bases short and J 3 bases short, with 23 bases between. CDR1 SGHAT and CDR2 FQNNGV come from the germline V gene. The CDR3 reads CASSPRGGSGGHYEQYF. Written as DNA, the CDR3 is TGTGCCAGCAGCCCAAGAGGGGGATCTGGGGGCCACTACGAGCAGTACTTC.

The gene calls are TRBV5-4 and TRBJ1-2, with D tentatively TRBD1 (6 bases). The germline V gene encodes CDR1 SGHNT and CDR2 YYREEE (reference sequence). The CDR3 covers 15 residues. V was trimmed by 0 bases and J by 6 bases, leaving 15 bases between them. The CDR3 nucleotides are TGTGCCAGCAGCTTGGACCCCATGACAGGAGATGGCTACACCTTC. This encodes CASSLDPMTGDGYTF.

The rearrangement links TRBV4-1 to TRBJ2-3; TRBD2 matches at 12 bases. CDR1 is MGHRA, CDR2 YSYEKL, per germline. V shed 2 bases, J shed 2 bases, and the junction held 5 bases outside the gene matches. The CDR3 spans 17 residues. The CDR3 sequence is CASSQHGLAGNTDTQYF. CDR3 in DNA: TGCGCCAGCAGCCAACATGGACTAGCGGGGAACACAGATACGCAGTATTTT.

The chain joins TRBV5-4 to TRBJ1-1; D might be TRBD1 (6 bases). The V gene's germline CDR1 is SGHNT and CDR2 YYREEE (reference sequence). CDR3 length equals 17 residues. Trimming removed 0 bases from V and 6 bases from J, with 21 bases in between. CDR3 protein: CASSLVYRAGENSEAFF. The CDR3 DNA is TGTGCCAGCAGCTTGGTCTATCGGGCAGGGGAGAATTCTGAAGCTTTCTTT.

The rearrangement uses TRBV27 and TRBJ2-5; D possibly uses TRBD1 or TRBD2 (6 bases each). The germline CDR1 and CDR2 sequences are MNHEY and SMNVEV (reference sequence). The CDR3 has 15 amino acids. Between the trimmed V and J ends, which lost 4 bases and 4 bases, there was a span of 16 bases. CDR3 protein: CASSSPLGGRETQYF. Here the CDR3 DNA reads TGTGCCAGCAGTTCCCCCCTGGGGGGCCGAGAGACCCAGTACTTC.

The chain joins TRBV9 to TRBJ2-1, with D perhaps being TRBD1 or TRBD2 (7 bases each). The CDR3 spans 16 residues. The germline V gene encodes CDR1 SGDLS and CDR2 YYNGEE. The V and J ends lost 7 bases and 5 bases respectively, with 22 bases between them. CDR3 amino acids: CASGPRQGGTHNEQFF. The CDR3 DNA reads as TGTGCCAGCGGCCCGAGACAGGGAGGGACCCACAATGAGCAGTTCTTC.

CDR3 in amino acids: CASSLIEETQYF. The CDR3 DNA reads TGTGCCAGCAGCTTGATCGAAGAGACCCAGTACTTC. The gene calls are TRBV5-6 and TRBJ2-5; D unresolved. CDR1 and CDR2 (germline): SGHDT, YYEEEE. V lost 1 base, J lost 3 bases, and 4 bases lay in between. The CDR3 consists of 12 residues.

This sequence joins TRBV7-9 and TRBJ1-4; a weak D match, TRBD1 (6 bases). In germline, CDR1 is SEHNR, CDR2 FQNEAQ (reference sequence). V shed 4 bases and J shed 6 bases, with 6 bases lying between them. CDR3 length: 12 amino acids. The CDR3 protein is CASSYRDEKLFF. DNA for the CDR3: TGTGCCAGCAGCTACAGGGATGAAAAACTGTTTTTT.

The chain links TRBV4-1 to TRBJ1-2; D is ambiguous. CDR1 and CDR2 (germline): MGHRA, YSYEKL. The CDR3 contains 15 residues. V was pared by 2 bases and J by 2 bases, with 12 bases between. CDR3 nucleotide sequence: TGCGCCAGCAGCCAATTCATCGATCAGAACTATGGCTACACCTTC. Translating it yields CASSQFIDQNYGYTF.

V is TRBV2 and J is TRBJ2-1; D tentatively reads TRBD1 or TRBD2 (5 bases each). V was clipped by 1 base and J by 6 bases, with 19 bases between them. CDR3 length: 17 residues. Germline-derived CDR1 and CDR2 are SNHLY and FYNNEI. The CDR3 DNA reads TGTGCCAGCAGTGAAGTGGGGACCCCCCCCTTTGGCAATGAGCAGTTCTTC. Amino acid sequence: CASSEVGTPPFGNEQFF.

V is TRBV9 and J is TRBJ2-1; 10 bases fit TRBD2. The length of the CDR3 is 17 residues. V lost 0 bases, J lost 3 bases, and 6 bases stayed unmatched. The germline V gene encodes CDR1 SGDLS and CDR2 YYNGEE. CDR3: CASSVAMRTSGYNEQFF. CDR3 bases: TGTGCCAGCAGCGTAGCTATGAGGACTAGCGGCTACAATGAGCAGTTCTTC.

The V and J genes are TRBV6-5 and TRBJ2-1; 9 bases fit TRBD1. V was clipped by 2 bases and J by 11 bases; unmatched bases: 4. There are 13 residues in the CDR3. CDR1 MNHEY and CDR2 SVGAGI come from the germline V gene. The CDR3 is CASSYGTGIQQFF. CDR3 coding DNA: TGTGCCAGCAGTTACGGGACAGGGATCCAGCAGTTCTTC.

The CDR3 loop reads CASSLGAGDWNGYTF. The CDR3 DNA follows: TGTGCCAGCAGCTTGGGGGCAGGCGATTGGAATGGCTACACCTTC. This chain links TRBV5-4 with TRBJ1-2; D unclear. The V gene lost 0 bases and the J gene lost 6 bases, with 15 bases spanning the gap. The CDR3 totals 15 residues. The germline V gene has CDR1 SGHNT and CDR2 YYREEE (reference sequence).

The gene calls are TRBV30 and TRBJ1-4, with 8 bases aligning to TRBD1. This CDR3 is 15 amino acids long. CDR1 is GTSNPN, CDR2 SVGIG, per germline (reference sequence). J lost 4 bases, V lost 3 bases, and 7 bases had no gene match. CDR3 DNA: TGTGCCTGGAGCGCGACAGGGGTCCGTAATGAAAAACTGTTTTTT. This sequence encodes CAWSATGVRNEKLFF. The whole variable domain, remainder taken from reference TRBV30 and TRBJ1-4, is SQTIHQWPATLVQPVGSPLSLECTVEGTSNPNLYWYRQAAGRGLQLLFYSVGIGQISSEVPQNLSASRPQDRQFILSSKKLLLSDSGFYLCAWSATGVRNEKLFFGSGTQLSVL.

The CDR3 loop is CASRLAPTGPYGYTF. The DNA of the CDR3 is TGTGCCAGCAGGCTAGCTCCGACAGGGCCCTATGGCTACACCTTC. This chain connects TRBV2 to TRBJ1-2; 7 nucleotides agree with TRBD1. The CDR3 consists of 15 residues. CDR1 and CDR2 from the germline V gene are SNHLY and FYNNEI. V was pared by 6 bases and J by 4 bases, with 11 bases of the junction left unmatched.

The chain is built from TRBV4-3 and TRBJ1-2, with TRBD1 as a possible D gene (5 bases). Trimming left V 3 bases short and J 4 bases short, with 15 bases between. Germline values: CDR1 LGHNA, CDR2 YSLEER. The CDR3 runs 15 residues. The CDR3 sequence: CASSQGDSVSYGYTF. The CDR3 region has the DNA TGCGCCAGCAGCCAGGGCGACAGTGTCTCCTATGGCTACACCTTC.

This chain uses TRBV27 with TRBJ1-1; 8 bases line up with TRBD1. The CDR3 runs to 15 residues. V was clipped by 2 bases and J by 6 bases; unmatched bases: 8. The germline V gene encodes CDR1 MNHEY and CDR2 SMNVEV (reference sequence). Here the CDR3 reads CASSLSTTGVAEAFF. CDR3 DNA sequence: TGTGCCAGCAGTTTAAGTACGACAGGGGTCGCTGAAGCTTTCTTT.

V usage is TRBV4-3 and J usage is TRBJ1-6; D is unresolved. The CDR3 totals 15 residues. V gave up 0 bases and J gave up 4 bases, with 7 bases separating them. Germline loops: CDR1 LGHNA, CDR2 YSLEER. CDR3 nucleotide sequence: TGCGCCAGCAGCCAAGATGGCCGATATAATTCACCCCTCCACTTT. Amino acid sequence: CASSQDGRYNSPLHF.

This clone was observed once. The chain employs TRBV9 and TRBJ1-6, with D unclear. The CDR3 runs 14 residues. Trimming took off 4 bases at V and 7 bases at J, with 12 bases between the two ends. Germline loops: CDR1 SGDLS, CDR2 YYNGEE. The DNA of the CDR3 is TGTGCCAGCAGCTTCGAAATGACCAATTCACCCCTCCACTTT. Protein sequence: CASSFEMTNSPLHF.

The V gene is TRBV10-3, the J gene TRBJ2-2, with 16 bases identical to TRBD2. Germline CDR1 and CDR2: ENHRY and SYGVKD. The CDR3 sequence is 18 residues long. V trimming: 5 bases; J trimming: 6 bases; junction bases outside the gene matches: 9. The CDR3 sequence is CAISHWGLAGGPSGELFF. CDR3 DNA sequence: TGTGCCATCAGTCACTGGGGACTAGCGGGAGGGCCGTCCGGGGAGCTGTTTTTT.

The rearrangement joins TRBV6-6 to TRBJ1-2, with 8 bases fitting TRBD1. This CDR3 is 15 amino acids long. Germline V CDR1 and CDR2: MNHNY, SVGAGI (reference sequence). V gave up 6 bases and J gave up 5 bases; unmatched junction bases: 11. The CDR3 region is CASSKRDRRVYGYTF. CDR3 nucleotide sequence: TGTGCCAGCAGCAAACGGGACAGGCGGGTTTATGGCTACACCTTC.

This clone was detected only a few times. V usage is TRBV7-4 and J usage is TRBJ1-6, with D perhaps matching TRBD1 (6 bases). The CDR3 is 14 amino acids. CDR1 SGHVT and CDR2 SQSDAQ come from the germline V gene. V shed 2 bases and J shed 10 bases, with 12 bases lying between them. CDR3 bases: TGTGCCAGCAGCTTACGACAGGATGTCTCACCCCTCCACTTT. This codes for CASSLRQDVSPLHF.

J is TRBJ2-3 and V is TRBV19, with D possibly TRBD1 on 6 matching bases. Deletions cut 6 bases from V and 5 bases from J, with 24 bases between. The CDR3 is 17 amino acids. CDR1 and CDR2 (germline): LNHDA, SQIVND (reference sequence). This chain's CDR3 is CASSQRGIQEGRDTQYF. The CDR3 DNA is TGTGCCAGTAGCCAAAGGGGGATACAAGAGGGCCGAGATACGCAGTATTTT.